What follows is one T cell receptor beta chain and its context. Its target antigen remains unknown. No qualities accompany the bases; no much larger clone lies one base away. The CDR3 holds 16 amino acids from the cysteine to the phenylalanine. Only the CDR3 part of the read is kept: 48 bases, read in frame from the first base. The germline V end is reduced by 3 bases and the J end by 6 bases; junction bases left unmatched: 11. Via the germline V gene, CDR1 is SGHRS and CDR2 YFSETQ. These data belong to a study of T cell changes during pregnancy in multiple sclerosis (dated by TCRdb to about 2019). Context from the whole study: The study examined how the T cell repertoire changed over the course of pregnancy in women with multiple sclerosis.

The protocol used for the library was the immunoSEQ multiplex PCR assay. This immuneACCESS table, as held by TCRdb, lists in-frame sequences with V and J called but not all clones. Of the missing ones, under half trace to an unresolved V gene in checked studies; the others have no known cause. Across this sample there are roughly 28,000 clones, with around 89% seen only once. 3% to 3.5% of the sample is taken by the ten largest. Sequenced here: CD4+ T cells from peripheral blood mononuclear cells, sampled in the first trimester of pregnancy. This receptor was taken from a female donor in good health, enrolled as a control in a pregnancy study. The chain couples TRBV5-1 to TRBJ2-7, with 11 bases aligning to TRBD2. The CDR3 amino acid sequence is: CASSSFTSGGGREQYF. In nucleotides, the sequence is TGCGCCAGCAGCTCTTTTACTAGCGGGGGAGGTCGCGAGCAGTACTTC.